This is a list of T cell receptor beta chains from one sample in a study of cytomegalovirus exposure and HLA in healthy donors. Assay: immunoSEQ multiplex PCR; the TCRdb copy retains only in-frame clones and omits some. Of 110,000 or so clones in the sample, 74% were seen once. Sequenced: PBMCs. These receptors were collected from a woman aged 50 to 65 in good health and CMV-seropositive. CDR3s include the opening cysteine and the closing phenylalanine or tryptophan. D genes are given only for firm matches. Part of the rows lack a size; the others show once, few, many or a class for expanded clones.

cdr3_aa	cdr3_nt	v_call	clone_size	d_call	j_call
CASSSGSGNTIYF	TGTGCCAGCAGTTCAGGATCTGGAAACACCATATATTTT	TRBV7-9	once	-	TRBJ1-3
CASSPLSRRDTEAFF	TGTGCCAGCTCACCACTCTCTAGACGGGACACTGAAGCTTTCTTT	TRBV18	-	-	TRBJ1-1
CAWSGQGGYGYTF	TGTGCCTGGAGTGGACAGGGAGGCTATGGCTACACCTTC	TRBV30	-	TRBD1	TRBJ1-2
CASSLRQTNTGELFF	TGTGCCAGCAGTTTGCGGCAGACGAACACCGGGGAGCTGTTTTTT	TRBV6-6	-	-	TRBJ2-2
CASSPPGTGVNEQYF	TGTGCCAGCTCACCACCCGGGACAGGGGTCAACGAGCAGTACTTC	TRBV18	-	TRBD1	TRBJ2-7
CSVEALTGGTNTGELFF	TGCAGCGTTGAAGCCCTGACAGGGGGCACGAACACCGGGGAGCTGTTTTTT	TRBV29-1	-	TRBD1	TRBJ2-2
CASSEGGRQETQYF	TGTGCCAGCAGTGAGGGGGGACGGCAAGAGACCCAGTACTTC	TRBV2	-	-	TRBJ2-5
CASSLSVQGYEQYF	TGTGCCAGCAGCTTATCGGTACAGGGATACGAGCAGTACTTC	TRBV7-9	few	-	TRBJ2-7
CAWSAEGASSFGYTF	TGTGCCTGGAGTGCGGAGGGGGCGTCCTCATTTGGCTACACCTTC	TRBV30	-	TRBD1	TRBJ1-2
CASSLGYGDSSGNYEQYF	TGTGCCAGCAGCTTAGGTTATGGGGACAGCTCAGGAAACTACGAGCAGTACTTC	TRBV7-9	-	TRBD1	TRBJ2-7
CASSQSTGLAFSDTQYF	TGCGCCAGCAGCCAATCTACGGGACTAGCGTTTTCAGATACGCAGTATTTT	TRBV4-1	-	TRBD2	TRBJ2-3
CASSLMTTNEQFF	TGTGCCAGCAGCTTGATGACTACAAATGAGCAGTTCTTC	TRBV7-9	-	-	TRBJ2-1
CASSESGQGAYNEQFF	TGTGCCAGCAGTGAATCGGGCCAGGGGGCGTACAATGAGCAGTTCTTC	TRBV25-1	once	TRBD1	TRBJ2-1
CASRMDRATNEKLFF	TGTGCCAGCAGGATGGACAGGGCAACTAATGAAAAACTGTTTTTT	TRBV2	-	TRBD1	TRBJ1-4
CASSLAGPTGELFF	TGTGCCAGCAGCTTGGCAGGGCCCACCGGGGAGCTGTTTTTT	TRBV7-9	-	-	TRBJ2-2
CSVVVGSGNTIYF	TGCAGCGTTGTGGTCGGGTCTGGAAACACCATATATTTT	TRBV29-1	-	-	TRBJ1-3
CASRTSGSDNEQFF	TGTGCCAGCAGAACTAGCGGGAGCGACAATGAGCAGTTCTTC	TRBV6-6	few	TRBD2	TRBJ2-1
CASKSTQGATEAFF	TGTGCCAGTAAAAGTACACAGGGGGCGACTGAAGCTTTCTTT	TRBV19	-	TRBD1	TRBJ1-1
CASSQDRDRNYGYTF	TGTGCCAGCAGCCAAGATAGAGACAGGAACTATGGCTACACCTTC	TRBV4-2	-	-	TRBJ1-2
CASSLDTADWYEQYF	TGTGCCAGCAGCTTAGACACTGCCGACTGGTACGAGCAGTACTTC	TRBV7-8	-	-	TRBJ2-7
CASSQGPNNSPLHF	TGCGCCAGCAGCCAGGGCCCCAATAATTCACCCCTCCACTTT	TRBV4-3	few	-	TRBJ1-6
CASNTGAGEQFF	TGTGCCAGTAACACAGGGGCCGGTGAGCAGTTCTTC	TRBV19	-	TRBD1	TRBJ2-1
CASSIGGGGNHEQYF	TGTGCCAGTAGTATAGGGGGGGGAGGAAACCACGAGCAGTACTTC	TRBV19	-	TRBD2	TRBJ2-7
CAWSVQAGHEQYF	TGTGCCTGGAGTGTACAAGCGGGCCACGAGCAGTACTTC	TRBV30	-	-	TRBJ2-7
CASSEQPGKLNEQYF	TGTGCCAGCAGCGAACAACCGGGGAAATTAAACGAGCAGTACTTC	TRBV9	-	-	TRBJ2-7
CASRTGTANTGELFF	TGTGCCAGCAGGACCGGGACAGCGAACACCGGGGAGCTGTTTTTT	TRBV27	-	TRBD1	TRBJ2-2
CASSLTGVNTEAFF	TGTGCCAGCAGCCTGACAGGGGTGAACACTGAAGCTTTCTTT	TRBV2	-	TRBD1	TRBJ1-1
CASSPIPQGGETQYF	TGCGCCAGCAGCCCTATCCCACAGGGGGGAGAGACCCAGTACTTC	TRBV5-1	-	TRBD1	TRBJ2-5
CAISGDSNQETQYF	TGTGCCATCAGTGGGGACAGCAACCAAGAGACCCAGTACTTC	TRBV10-3	-	TRBD1	TRBJ2-5
CASSSRGSYEQYF	TGTGCCAGCAGCTCGCGGGGCTCCTACGAGCAGTACTTC	TRBV9	-	-	TRBJ2-7
CASRERQGRQTQYF	TGTGCCAGCAGAGAACGACAGGGTCGGCAGACCCAGTACTTC	TRBV6-6	-	TRBD1	TRBJ2-5
CASSPTQGLTDTQYF	TGTGCCAGCAGCCCGACCCAGGGCCTCACAGATACGCAGTATTTT	TRBV7-2	-	-	TRBJ2-3
CASRSTGSSYEQYF	TGTGCCAGCAGGTCGACAGGGAGCTCCTACGAGCAGTACTTC	TRBV5-6	-	TRBD1	TRBJ2-7
CASSLTGLTTEAFF	TGTGCCAGCAGTTTAACGGGGTTGACCACTGAAGCTTTCTTT	TRBV27	-	-	TRBJ1-1
CAISDPTVQRSTDTQYF	TGTGCCATCAGTGATCCGACAGTCCAACGTAGCACAGATACGCAGTATTTT	TRBV10-3	-	-	TRBJ2-3
CASSLGASGWYEQYF	TGTGCCAGCAGCTTAGGGGCTAGCGGTTGGTACGAGCAGTACTTC	TRBV7-2	-	TRBD2	TRBJ2-7
CASSAGNNSPLHF	TGTGCCAGCAGTGCGGGAAATAATTCACCCCTCCACTTT	TRBV6-4	-	-	TRBJ1-6
CASSRGQGAYINEQFF	TGTGCCAGCAGCCGAGGACAGGGGGCATATATTAATGAGCAGTTCTTC	TRBV7-2	-	TRBD1	TRBJ2-1
CAWTRRTGDNSPLHF	TGTGCCTGGACCCGCCGGACAGGAGATAATTCACCCCTCCACTTT	TRBV30	-	TRBD1	TRBJ1-6
CASSHPPRDRARKLFF	TGCGCCAGCAGCCACCCACCTCGGGACAGGGCTCGAAAACTGTTTTTT	TRBV4-1	-	TRBD1	TRBJ1-4
CASSDEQESNQPQHF	TGTGCCAGCAGTGACGAACAGGAGAGCAATCAGCCCCAGCATTTT	TRBV2	few	-	TRBJ1-5
CASSLSIRDGELFF	TGCGCCAGCAGCCTATCGATCCGCGACGGGGAGCTGTTTTTT	TRBV4-3	-	-	TRBJ2-2
CASSLAQASYEKLFF	TGTGCCAGCAGCTTGGCGCAGGCTTCTTATGAAAAACTGTTTTTT	TRBV5-5	-	-	TRBJ1-4
CASSTNKGTSGRSKRHYEQYF	TGTGCCAGCAGTACAAATAAAGGGACTAGCGGGAGGTCAAAGCGTCATTACGAGCAGTACTTC	TRBV2	once	TRBD2	TRBJ2-7
CASSEGGSGLGNQPQHF	TGTGCCAGCAGTGAAGGAGGAAGTGGGTTGGGCAATCAGCCCCAGCATTTT	TRBV6-1	-	-	TRBJ1-5
CASSQEPQSSNGYTF	TGCGCCAGCAGCCAAGAACCACAGTCCTCAAATGGCTACACCTTC	TRBV4-1	-	-	TRBJ1-2
CASSVVDPRRPEAFF	TGTGCCAGCAGCGTAGTAGATCCCCGTCGTCCTGAAGCTTTCTTT	TRBV9	-	-	TRBJ1-1
CASSLSGYSYNEQFF	TGTGCCAGTAGTTTATCAGGGTATTCCTACAATGAGCAGTTCTTC	TRBV19	-	-	TRBJ2-1
CASSQEGRIAGGLNTQYF	TGCGCCAGCAGCCAAGAAGGACGGATAGCGGGGGGGCTAAATACGCAGTATTTT	TRBV4-3	-	TRBD2	TRBJ2-3
CSGGEGETQYF	TGCAGCGGGGGTGAGGGCGAGACCCAGTACTTC	TRBV29-1	-	-	TRBJ2-5
CASSQGRSGEQFF	TGCGCCAGCAGCCAAGGAAGGTCGGGTGAGCAGTTCTTC	TRBV4-3	few	-	TRBJ2-1
CASSQVPGTDTQYF	TGCGCCAGCAGCCAAGTACCGGGTACAGATACGCAGTATTTT	TRBV4-1	-	-	TRBJ2-3
CASSLLTGVNTEAFF	TGCGCCAGCAGCTTGCTTACAGGGGTGAACACTGAAGCTTTCTTT	TRBV5-1	-	TRBD1	TRBJ1-1
CASSEAPGANVLTF	TGTGCCAGCAGTGAGGCACCCGGGGCCAACGTCCTGACTTTC	TRBV6-4	-	-	TRBJ2-6
CASSFYGEDTQYF	TGCGCCAGCAGCTTCTACGGGGAAGATACGCAGTATTTT	TRBV5-1	-	-	TRBJ2-3
CASRGNGLPIQYF	TGTGCCAGCAGGGGCAATGGACTTCCTATTCAGTACTTC	TRBV28	-	-	TRBJ2-4
CASSPGQHSLYEQYF	TGTGCCAGCAGCCCGGGACAACATAGCCTCTACGAGCAGTACTTC	TRBV7-7	-	-	TRBJ2-7